This T cell receptor beta chain appears in the sequencing data of a study of healthy donors' naive CD4 and CD8 T cells. TCR libraries were built from about 500 ng of total RNA by linear amplification. TCRdb called the reads again in MiXCR, with one record for every CDR3 protein. The repertoire has about 180,000 distinct CDR3 sequences, about 76% of them found once; the top ten carry about 2.3%. Trimming stripped 5 bases from V and 2 bases from J, with 6 bases between. In germline, CDR1 is MNHEY, CDR2 SMNVEV (reference sequence). The CDR3 covers 12 residues. Study-level results: Positive CDR3 charge linked to CD4+ cells, negative to CD8+ cells.

In the case of this clonotype: What it recognizes is unknown.

Material: naive CD4+ and CD8+ T cells sorted from blood, pooled from several donors. The V call is TRBV27, the J call TRBJ1-2; D is unclear. This sequence originates from a pool of human donors in good health; the sample pools cells from several healthy donors. The CDR3 coding sequence is TGTGCCAGCAGTGGACGGAACTATGGCTACACCTTC. Protein: CASSGRNYGYTF.